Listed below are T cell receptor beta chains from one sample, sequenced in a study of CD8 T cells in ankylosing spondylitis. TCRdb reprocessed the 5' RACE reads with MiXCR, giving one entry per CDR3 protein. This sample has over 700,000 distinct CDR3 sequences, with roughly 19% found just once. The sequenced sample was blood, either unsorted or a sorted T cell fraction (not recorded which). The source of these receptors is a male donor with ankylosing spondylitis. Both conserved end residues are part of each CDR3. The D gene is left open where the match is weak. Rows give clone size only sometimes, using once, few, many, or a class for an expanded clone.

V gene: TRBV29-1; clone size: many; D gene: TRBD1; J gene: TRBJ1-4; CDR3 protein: CSVGGTGVEKLFF; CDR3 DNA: TGCAGCGTTGGAGGGACAGGGGTTGAAAAACTGTTTTTT
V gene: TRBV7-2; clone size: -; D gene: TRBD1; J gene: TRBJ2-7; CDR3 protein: CASSLMSGQGYEQYF; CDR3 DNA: TGTGCCAGCAGCTTAATGTCGGGACAGGGCTACGAGCAGTACTTC
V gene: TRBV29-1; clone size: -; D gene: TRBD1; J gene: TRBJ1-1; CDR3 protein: CSVWDRGKMNTEAFF; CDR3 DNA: TGCAGCGTTTGGGACAGGGGCAAAATGAACACTGAAGCTTTCTTT
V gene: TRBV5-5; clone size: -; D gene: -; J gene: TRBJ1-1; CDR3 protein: CASSLSGFNTEAFF; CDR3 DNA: TGTGCCAGCAGCTTGAGCGGGTTTAACACTGAAGCTTTCTTT
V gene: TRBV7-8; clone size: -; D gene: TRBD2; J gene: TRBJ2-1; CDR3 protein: CASSSGLAGGEAYNEQFF; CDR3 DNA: TGTGCCAGCAGCTCGGGACTAGCGGGGGGTGAGGCCTACAATGAGCAGTTCTTC
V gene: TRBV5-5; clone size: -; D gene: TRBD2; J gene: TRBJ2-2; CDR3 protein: CASSSTSGTNGELFF; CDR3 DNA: TGTGCCAGCAGCTCGACTAGCGGGACGAACGGGGAGCTGTTTTTT
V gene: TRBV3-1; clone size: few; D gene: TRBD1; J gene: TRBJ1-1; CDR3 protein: CASSQRQGAYTEAFF; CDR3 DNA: TGTGCCAGCAGCCAAAGACAGGGGGCCTACACTGAAGCTTTCTTT
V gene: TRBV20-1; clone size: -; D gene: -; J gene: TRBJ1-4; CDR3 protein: CSALLTGYEKLFF; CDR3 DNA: TGCAGTGCTCTATTGACCGGATATGAAAAACTGTTTTTT
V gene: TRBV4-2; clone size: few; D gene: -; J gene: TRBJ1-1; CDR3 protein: CASSQDSEWTEAFF; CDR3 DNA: TGTGCCAGCAGCCAAGATTCGGAATGGACTGAAGCTTTCTTT
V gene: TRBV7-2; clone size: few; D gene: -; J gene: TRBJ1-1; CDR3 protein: CASSKGEGGAFF; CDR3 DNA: TGTGCCAGCAGCAAAGGAGAGGGAGGAGCTTTCTTT
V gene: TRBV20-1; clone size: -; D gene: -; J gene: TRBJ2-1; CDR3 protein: CSAGHEVYNEQFF; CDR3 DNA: TGCAGTGCCGGACATGAAGTTTACAATGAGCAGTTCTTC
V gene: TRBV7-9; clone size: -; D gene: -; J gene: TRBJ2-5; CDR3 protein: CASSGFQETQYF; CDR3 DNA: TGTGCCAGCAGTGGCTTCCAAGAGACCCAGTACTTC
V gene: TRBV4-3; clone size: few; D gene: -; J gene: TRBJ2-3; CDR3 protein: CASSLGGPGTQAATQYF; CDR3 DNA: TGCGCCAGCAGCCTAGGGGGTCCGGGGACGCAGGCGGCTACGCAGTATTTT
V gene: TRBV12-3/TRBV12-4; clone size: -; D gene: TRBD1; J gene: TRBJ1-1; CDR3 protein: CASTEGQVNTEAFF; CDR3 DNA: TGTGCCAGCACCGAGGGACAGGTGAACACTGAAGCTTTCTTT
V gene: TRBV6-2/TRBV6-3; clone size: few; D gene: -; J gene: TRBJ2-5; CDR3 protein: CASSSYPNDYIQETQYF; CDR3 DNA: TGTGCCAGCAGTTCCTATCCGAACGACTATATACAAGAGACCCAGTACTTC
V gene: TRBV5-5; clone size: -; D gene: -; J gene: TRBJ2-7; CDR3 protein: CASSPDRIRPYF; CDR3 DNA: TGTGCCAGCAGCCCCGATAGGATCCGTCCGTACTTC
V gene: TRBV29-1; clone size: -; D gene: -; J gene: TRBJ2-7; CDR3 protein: CSVERKDSYEQYF; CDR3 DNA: TGCAGCGTTGAAAGGAAGGACTCCTACGAGCAGTACTTC
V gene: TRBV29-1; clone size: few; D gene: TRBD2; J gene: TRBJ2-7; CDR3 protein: CSVRPGLAANEQYF; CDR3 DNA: TGCAGCGTTCGACCGGGACTAGCGGCCAACGAGCAGTACTTC
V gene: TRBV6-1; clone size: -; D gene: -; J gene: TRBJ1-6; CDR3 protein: CASSIRLRGGSYNSPLHF; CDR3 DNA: TGTGCCAGCAGTATCCGTCTGAGGGGAGGTAGCTATAATTCACCCCTCCACTTT
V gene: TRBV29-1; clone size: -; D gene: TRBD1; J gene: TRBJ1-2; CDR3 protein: CSVFSGTGPTNYGYTF; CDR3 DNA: TGCAGCGTTTTCTCCGGGACAGGGCCGACAAACTATGGCTACACCTTC
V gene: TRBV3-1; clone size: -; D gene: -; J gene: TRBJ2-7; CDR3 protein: CASSQDPLLAVSYEQYF; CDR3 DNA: TGTGCCAGCAGCCAAGATCCCCTACTAGCAGTATCCTACGAGCAGTACTTC
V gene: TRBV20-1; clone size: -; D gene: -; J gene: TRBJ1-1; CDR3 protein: CSARGVGAGEAFF; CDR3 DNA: TGCAGTGCTAGAGGCGTAGGCGCGGGTGAAGCTTTCTTT
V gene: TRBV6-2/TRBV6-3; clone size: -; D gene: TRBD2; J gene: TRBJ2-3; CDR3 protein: CASSLGRARGAYTDTQYF; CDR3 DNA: TGTGCCAGCAGTCTCGGGAGGGCCCGGGGGGCTTACACAGATACGCAGTATTTT
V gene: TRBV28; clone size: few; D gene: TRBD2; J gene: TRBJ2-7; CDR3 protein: CASSLWGGGVGNEQYF; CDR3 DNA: TGTGCCAGCAGTTTATGGGGGGGGGGTGTGGGGAACGAGCAGTACTTC
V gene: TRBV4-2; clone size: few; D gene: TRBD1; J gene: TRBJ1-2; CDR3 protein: CASSPGQGKYGYTF; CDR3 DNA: TGTGCCAGCAGCCCAGGACAGGGCAAGTATGGCTACACCTTC
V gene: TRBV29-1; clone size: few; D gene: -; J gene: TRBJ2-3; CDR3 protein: CSVVLARRGDTQYF; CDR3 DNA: TGCAGCGTCGTACTAGCGCGGAGGGGGGATACGCAGTATTTT
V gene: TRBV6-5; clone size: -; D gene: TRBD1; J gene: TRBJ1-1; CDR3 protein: CASSSGQGRTEAFF; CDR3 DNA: TGTGCCAGCAGTTCGGGACAGGGAAGAACTGAAGCTTTCTTT